This is a list of T cell receptor beta chains from one sample in a study of cytomegalovirus exposure and HLA in healthy donors. Clones were read by immunoSEQ multiplex PCR, and TCRdb kept only the in-frame ones, dropping some. The table records 90,000 to 130,000 clones, around 84% of them present only once. Specimen: PBMCs. These receptors originate from a woman in her twenties or thirties in good health and CMV-seronegative. Each CDR3 is given with its conserved first and last residue.

j_call | v_call | cdr3_aa
TRBJ2-7 | TRBV6-1 | CASPGLAGNYEQYF
TRBJ1-5 | TRBV9 | CASSGGRGGDQPQHF
TRBJ2-7 | TRBV7-3 | CASSSWTSGIYEQYF
TRBJ1-1 | TRBV7-7 | CASSPARGTEAFF
TRBJ2-5 | TRBV2 | CASSEAFASGIRETQYF
TRBJ2-3 | TRBV7-9 | CASSLGQVFSDTQYF
TRBJ2-2 | TRBV9 | CASSEGDHGELFF
TRBJ2-7 | TRBV6-5 | CASSRGLTYEQYF
TRBJ2-2 | TRBV2 | CASSATGVNTGELFF
TRBJ2-5 | TRBV27 | CASIGAGETQYF
TRBJ2-5 | TRBV5-1 | CASSQGDSSETQYF
TRBJ2-2 | TRBV19 | CASSLTDTGELFF
TRBJ2-7 | TRBV6-5 | CASSYRAGQSYEQYF
TRBJ1-1 | TRBV5-1 | CASSLRVGNTEAFF
TRBJ1-4 | TRBV7-9 | CASRHDRGSNEKLFF
TRBJ1-2 | TRBV6-5 | CASSPDRVYGYTF
TRBJ2-1 | TRBV5-1 | CASSPQPGLAGYNEQFF
TRBJ1-1 | TRBV30 | CACSRDRGLGNTEAFF
TRBJ1-5 | TRBV7-8 | CASSLALRDPGPLGNQPQHF
TRBJ1-3 | TRBV7-8 | CASSLPGQRGNTIYF
TRBJ2-2 | TRBV19 | CASTSGSGELFF
TRBJ1-5 | TRBV28 | CASSPYTGGSNQPQHF
TRBJ2-3 | TRBV28 | CASSFLQGPDTQYF
TRBJ1-5 | TRBV7-9 | CASSPAGASNQPQHF
TRBJ2-1 | TRBV28 | CASSSSSGGKYNEQFF
TRBJ2-3 | TRBV14 | CASSQADTQYF
TRBJ1-6 | TRBV11-2 | CASSRQLPSSYNSPLHF
TRBJ2-3 | TRBV10-1 | CASSTGESTDTQYF
TRBJ2-5 | TRBV28 | CASSETGFQETQYF
TRBJ2-4 | TRBV6-5 | CASREGGAENIQYF
TRBJ2-5 | TRBV6-1 | CASSPLAGVETQYF
TRBJ2-7 | TRBV27 | CASSPSLHEQYF
TRBJ1-4 | TRBV23-1 | CASTTIYRGGEKLFF
TRBJ2-7 | TRBV2 | CASSGTGGYEQYF
TRBJ1-1 | TRBV6-5 | CASSSTGHRNTEAFF
TRBJ2-5 | TRBV9 | CASSGTVIGETQYF
TRBJ2-3 | TRBV13 | CASSATRTSGSPAGTQYF
TRBJ1-5 | TRBV7-8 | CASSPRDSLNQPQHF
TRBJ2-1 | TRBV12-5 | CASGLVIGRGSYNEQFF
TRBJ2-7 | TRBV28 | CASSWASYSYEQYF
TRBJ2-2 | TRBV7-6 | CASSLRMRGIREGTGELFF
TRBJ2-6 | TRBV5-8 | CASSLDSGTGANVLTF
TRBJ2-2 | TRBV7-2 | CASSLNRGGTGELFF
TRBJ2-6 | TRBV2 | CASRGDRAGANVLTF
TRBJ2-1 | TRBV7-9 | CASRKAPSGRGNEQFF
TRBJ2-5 | TRBV7-9 | CASSLGSGGETQYF
TRBJ1-1 | TRBV5-1 | CASSEDGTPRRDTEAFF
TRBJ1-3 | TRBV6-5 | CASSYSKWYADTIYF
TRBJ2-5 | TRBV19 | CASSRGTSGSGETQYF
TRBJ2-2 | TRBV11-2 | CASSLAAADGLFF
TRBJ1-2 | TRBV29-1 | CSANDSPYGYTF
TRBJ2-7 | TRBV29-1 | CSVEVLTSGRVQYF
TRBJ2-7 | TRBV4-3 | CASSQNGGVSYEQYF
TRBJ1-5 | TRBV30 | CAWSQGISNQPQHF
TRBJ1-2 | TRBV5-6 | CASSLLKGVNYGYTF
TRBJ2-1 | TRBV7-6 | CASSLVGAGSYNEQFF